This TCR beta chain was documented in a study of T cell repertoires in cytomegalovirus infection (dated by TCRdb to 2018 to 2020). Study-wide context: Donor HLA type was relevant to the analysis, as public TCR beta signatures indicated carriage of CMV infection together with the matching HLA type.

This clonotype showed up many times. This clone's antigen is unknown. No base qualities exist here, and no much larger clone lies one base off it. Summary of the overall study and its limitations: The ex vivo response was dominated by HLA-C-restricted CMV-specific TCR beta clonotypes, which also provided the single most frequent clonotype in two of eight donors. Carriers of CMV infection plus the relevant HLA type were discriminated by the cumulative frequency of public TCR beta family members in the study cohort and in an independent approximately 360-donor cohort.

The data were produced on an Illumina HiSeq 1500. Using fastp trimming at Q25 and MiXCR clonotype assembly, TCRdb reanalyzed the public sequencing data and kept in-frame beta chains. Duplicate CDR3 protein sequences are folded into a single record with the most common DNA and genes. For this sample there are around 530,000 distinct CDR3 sequences; 26% appear just once. In total, the top ten clones hold approximately 13% of the sample. The CDR3 holds 14 amino acids from the cysteine to the phenylalanine. Kept here is only the CDR3 DNA, which spans 42 bases and is read in frame from base 1. Relative to germline, V is missing 3 bases and J is missing 7 bases, with 6 bases of the junction outside any gene match.

Sequencing was carried out using PBMCs. This clonotype originated in a human donor in good health (CMV status not recorded). Some clones in this sample may be carry-over from other donors' samples. The chain is assembled from TRBV12-3 or TRBV12-4 and TRBJ2-4; 7 central nucleotides agree with TRBD1. CDR3 protein: CASSFLGQDNIQYF. The DNA sequence is given as TGTGCCAGCAGTTTTCTCGGACAGGACAACATTCAGTACTTC.